The 9 T cell receptor beta chains listed next were all sequenced from one sample in a study of CD8+ T cells in alopecia areata. Treatment reported: oral pan-JAK inhibitor, 5-10 mg twice daily. It was cDNA, reverse transcribed from extracted RNA, that served as the sequencing template. The data were produced by immunoSEQ multiplex PCR, yet TCRdb's version contains in-frame clones alone and is incomplete. Of about 210,000 clones listed, more than 45% are singletons. This sample comprised CD4+ T cells sorted from blood, obtained at week 4, from a patient treated with tofacitinib. The source is a human donor with alopecia areata.

The gene calls are TRBV5-4 and TRBJ1-2; a possible D gene is TRBD1 (5 bases). CDR3 length: 17 amino acids. Trimming left V 0 bases short and J 4 bases short, with 19 bases between. Per germline, CDR1 SGHNT and CDR2 YYREEE (reference sequence). As DNA, the CDR3 is TGTGCCAGCAGCTTGGCTGGCCACAGATCCCAGGGCTATGGCTACACCTTC. As protein: CASSLAGHRSQGYGYTF.

This clone was found many times. V usage is TRBV7-2 and J usage is TRBJ2-1, with a weak D call TRBD2 (5 bases). Germline-derived CDR1 and CDR2 are SGHTA and FQGNSA. V lost 7 bases, J lost 7 bases, and 17 bases lay in between. The CDR3 covers 14 residues. The chain's CDR3 is CASILMGSGNEQFF. The CDR3 coding sequence is TGTGCCAGCATTCTAATGGGGAGTGGGAATGAGCAGTTCTTC.

This clone was seen a few times. The chain combines TRBV29-1 with TRBJ2-5, with 7 bases matching TRBD2. This CDR3 has 14 residues. V gave up 7 bases and J gave up 2 bases; unmatched junction bases: 10. The germline V gene encodes CDR1 SQVTM and CDR2 ANQGSEA. CDR3 nucleotide sequence: TGCAGCGCCCTGGGAGGGCAAACTCAAGAGACCCAGTACTTC. Amino acid sequence: CSALGGQTQETQYF.

The chain couples TRBV15 to TRBJ1-5, with no clear D. Trimming took 0 bases from V and 6 from J, leaving 9 bases between them. This CDR3 contains 14 residues. Germline CDR1 reads LNHNV; CDR2 reads YYDKDF (reference sequence). CDR3 sequence reads: CATSRDLGVQPQHF. CDR3 coding DNA: TGTGCCACCAGCAGAGATCTCGGAGTTCAGCCCCAGCATTTT.

This clone has a handful of counts. This chain connects TRBV9 to TRBJ2-7; D remains ambiguous. The CDR3 sequence is 13 residues long. Per germline, CDR1 SGDLS and CDR2 YYNGEE. The V end was cut by 0 bases, the J end by 3 bases, with 7 bases between. The CDR3 region is CASSVGDNYEQYF. The CDR3 DNA reads TGTGCCAGCAGCGTAGGTGACAACTACGAGCAGTACTTC.

The chain links TRBV30 to TRBJ2-3; D perhaps matches TRBD2 (6 bases). Looked up from germline, CDR1 is GTSNPN and CDR2 is SVGIG (reference sequence). The germline V and J ends were trimmed by 8 bases and 1 base, with 10 bases remaining between them. This CDR3 is 12 amino acids long. CDR3 loop: CATSTGTDTQYF. The CDR3 DNA follows: TGTGCCACTAGCACCGGCACAGATACGCAGTATTTT.

As to this clone: The junction does not match germline at one end; this may be a read error. V gene TRBV7-2 combines with J gene TRBJ1-1; the D gene is possibly TRBD1 (5 bases). The CDR3 contains 14 residues. From germline, CDR1 is SGHTA and CDR2 FQGNSA. This CDR3 reads CASTLQVSNTEAFF. The CDR3 region has the DNA TGTGCCAGCACCTTACAGGTTTCGAACACTGAAGCTTTCTTT.

The chain carries TRBV6-5 and TRBJ1-1; weak D call: TRBD1 (5 bases). There are 16 residues in the CDR3. The V and J ends lost 2 bases and 1 base respectively, with 14 bases between them. Germline loops: CDR1 MNHEY, CDR2 SVGAGI. CDR3 nucleotides: TGTGCCAGCAGTTACCGGGACCGGAGGACGAACACTGAAGCTTTCTTT. It yields the protein CASSYRDRRTNTEAFF.

This chain uses TRBV6-1 with TRBJ2-6; no clear D. CDR3 length: 15 residues. Germline assignment: CDR1 MNHNS and CDR2 SASEGT. Deletions cut 3 bases from V and 2 bases from J, with 8 bases between. The CDR3 reads CASSEERAGANVLTF. Here the CDR3 DNA reads TGTGCCAGCAGTGAGGAAAGGGCTGGGGCCAACGTCCTGACTTTC.